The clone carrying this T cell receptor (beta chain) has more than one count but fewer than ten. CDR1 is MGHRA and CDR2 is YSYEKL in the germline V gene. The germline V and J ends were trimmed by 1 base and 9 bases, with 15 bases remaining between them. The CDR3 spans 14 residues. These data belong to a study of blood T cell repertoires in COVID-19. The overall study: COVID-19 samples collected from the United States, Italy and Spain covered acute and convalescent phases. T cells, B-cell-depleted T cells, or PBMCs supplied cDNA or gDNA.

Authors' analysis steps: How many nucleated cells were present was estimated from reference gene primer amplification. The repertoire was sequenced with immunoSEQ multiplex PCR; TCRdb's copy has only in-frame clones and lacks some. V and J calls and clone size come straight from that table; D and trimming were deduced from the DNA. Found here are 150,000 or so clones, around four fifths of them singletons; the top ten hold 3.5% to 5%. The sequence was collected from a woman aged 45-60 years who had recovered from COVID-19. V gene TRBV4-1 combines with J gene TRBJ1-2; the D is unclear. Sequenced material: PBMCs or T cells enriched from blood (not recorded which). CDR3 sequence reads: CASSQVLQPSRYTF. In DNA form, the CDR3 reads TGCGCCAGCAGCCAAGTTCTACAGCCGAGCCGCTACACCTTC.